What follows are 7 T cell receptor beta chains derived from one specimen sequenced in a study of shared clonotypes between healthy human individuals. The data were produced by immunoSEQ multiplex PCR, yet TCRdb's version contains in-frame clones alone and is incomplete. Among roughly 490,000 clones listed, 70% to 80% were seen once. The sample was PBMCs. Receptors originate from a woman aged 40 to 50 in good health. Some clones in this sample may be carry-over from other donors' samples.

CDR3 in DNA: TGTGCCAGCAGTGATTGGAGGAGCTCCTACGAGCAGTACTTC. It codes for CASSDWRSSYEQYF. This chain uses TRBV2 with TRBJ2-7, with TRBD2 as a possible D gene (5 bases). Per the germline V gene, CDR1 is SNHLY and CDR2 is FYNNEI. V dropped 3 bases and J dropped 0 bases, with 9 bases sitting between them. CDR3 length: 14 residues.

This chain joins TRBV18 and TRBJ2-7; D is possibly TRBD2 (6 bases). V lost 2 bases and J 7 bases, leaving 9 bases between the germline ends. The V gene's germline CDR1 is KGHSH and CDR2 LQKENI. The CDR3 runs 12 residues. In nucleotides, the CDR3 is TGTGCCAGCTCACCATCGGGAGAAGAGCAGTACTTC. Protein sequence: CASSPSGEEQYF.

The chain joins TRBV7-8 to TRBJ2-6; no firm D call. Germline-derived CDR1 and CDR2 are SGHVS and FQNEAQ. V lost 0 bases and J 0 bases, leaving 3 bases between the germline ends. The CDR3 loop spans 15 amino acids. This CDR3 is CASSLARSGANVLTF. The CDR3 DNA sequence: TGTGCCAGCAGCTTAGCGCGCTCTGGGGCCAACGTCCTGACTTTC.

V usage is TRBV10-3 and J usage is TRBJ1-2; 9 bases are a match to TRBD1. Germline trimming cut 0 bases from V and 12 bases from J; bases unmatched to any gene: 5. The CDR3 spans 13 residues. Per germline, CDR1 ENHRY and CDR2 SYGVKD. The CDR3 spells CAISESRGTGNTF. The CDR3 nucleotides read TGTGCCATCAGTGAGTCGCGGGGGACAGGGAACACCTTC.

This clone appeared a few times. The same CDR3 is also encoded by other DNA sequences in this sample. CDR3 residues: CASSEGLAGAGELFF. The CDR3 nucleotides are TGTGCCAGCAGTGAAGGGCTAGCGGGAGCCGGGGAGCTGTTTTTT. The chain uses TRBV6-1 and TRBJ2-2, with 10 bases lining up with TRBD2. With 1 base clipped from V and 6 bases from J, the junction kept 2 bases outside the gene matches. Germline V gene data show CDR1 as MNHNS and CDR2 as SASEGT. CDR3 size: 15 residues.

The chain joins TRBV7-2 to TRBJ2-5; a possible D gene is TRBD2 (6 bases). Germline-derived CDR1 and CDR2 are SGHTA and FQGNSA. V lost 0 bases and J lost 5, with 10 bases in between. The CDR3 sequence is 14 residues long. The chain's CDR3 is CASSLAGLYETQYF. The CDR3, as DNA: TGTGCCAGCAGCTTAGCCGGACTATACGAGACCCAGTACTTC.

This clone was observed a handful of times. The CDR3 spells CASSLTWGKGTGELFF. As DNA, the CDR3 is TGTGCCAGCAGCCTGACGTGGGGGAAGGGCACCGGGGAGCTGTTTTTT. J is TRBJ2-2 and V is TRBV7-9; D could derive from TRBD1 or TRBD2 (5 bases each). This CDR3 comprises 16 residues. CDR1 is SEHNR and CDR2 is FQNEAQ in the germline V gene (reference sequence). V was clipped by 5 bases and J by 4 bases, with 17 bases between them.